The entry below describes one T cell receptor (beta chain). The data are from a study of OX40 agonist ivuxolimab in advanced cancers. Unmatched junction bases numbered 7, after V lost 4 bases and J lost 4 bases. The CDR3 length is 14 residues. CDR1 and CDR2 (germline): SGHDT, YYEEEE. Repertoires were generated with immunoSEQ multiplex PCR, while TCRdb's copy carries only in-frame clones and drops some. The sample records around 80,000 clones, around 86% being singletons. The receptor was isolated from an adult with an advanced solid tumor such as melanoma, head and neck, liver or kidney cancer. Here the sequenced sample was CD4+ or CD8+ T cells sorted from blood, taken in a trial of the OX40 agonist ivuxolimab. The rearrangement uses TRBV5-6 and TRBJ2-7, with 8 bases lining up with TRBD2. CDR3 sequence reads: CASSRGLGIYEQYF. For the CDR3, the DNA is TGTGCCAGCAGCAGGGGACTAGGAATTTACGAGCAGTACTTC.